This TCR beta chain was recovered during a study of blood T cell repertoires in COVID-19. The wider study: Samples came from the United States, Italy and Spain, spanning acute and convalescent COVID-19. Sources were T cells, B-cell-depleted T cells, or PBMCs; the material itself was cDNA or gDNA.

Original methodology: Amplified reference gene primers provided the basis for estimating nucleated cell counts. Repertoires were generated with immunoSEQ multiplex PCR, while TCRdb's copy carries only in-frame clones and drops some. From that table come the V and J calls and clone size; the DNA was used to work out D and trimming. The table lists some 280,000 clones, 70% to 90% of them singletons. Input material: peripheral blood. This clonotype was obtained from a woman younger than 45 with active or convalescent COVID-19.

CDR3 nucleotide sequence: TGCAGCGTTGAATGGGGCCTAGCGGGGGGGCCGCTCGGGTACAATGAGCAGTTCTTC. Translated: CSVEWGLAGGPLGYNEQFF. The rearrangement joins TRBV29-1 to TRBJ2-1; TRBD2 matches 12 bases. Germline lookup yields CDR1 SQVTM and CDR2 ANQGSEA. The CDR3 is 19 residues long. With V trimmed by 2 bases and J by 4 bases, 15 bases remained unmatched.